This TCR beta chain is drawn from a study of shared clonotypes between healthy human individuals. Whole-study findings and limits: Clonotype sharing across a few donors was observed for about 5.5% of naive CD4 clonotypes.

Only one count was recorded for this clone. What it binds is not known. The length of the CDR3 is 13 residues. The germline CDR1 and CDR2 sequences are MNHNS and SASEGT. V was shortened by 3 bases and J by 2 bases, with 7 bases between the two germline ends. In the CD4+ fraction, cells were divided into CD45RA+ naive and CD45RA-negative memory subsets. Assay: immunoSEQ multiplex PCR; the TCRdb copy retains only in-frame clones and omits some. The table records about 2.4 million clones, under 95% of them present only once. The rearrangement joins TRBV6-1 to TRBJ2-5; a possible D gene is TRBD1 (5 bases). Specimen: naive CD4+ T cells from PBMCs. Subset defined: CD45RA+ positively selected. The TCR was taken from a man younger than 30 in good health. Some clones in this sample may be carry-over from other donors' samples. In DNA, the CDR3 is TGTGCCAGCAGTGATAGACAGCAAGAGACCCAGTACTTC. This translates into CASSDRQQETQYF.